This passage covers 5 T cell receptor beta chains from one sample sequenced in a study of T cells in Graves' hyperthyroidism and ophthalmopathy. The TCR beta CDR3 regions underwent amplification using RNA transcripts as the source. A first-round RT-PCR of the TCR CDR3 used the HTBI primer set. One entry per CDR3 protein results from TCRdb running MiXCR on the multiplex PCR reads. The data show approximately 740,000 distinct CDR3 sequences, roughly 15% seen once. Sequenced input: blood. These TCRs come from a woman younger than 30 with Graves' hyperthyroidism.

This clonotype appeared many times. V gene TRBV3-1 combines with J gene TRBJ2-5; TRBD1 matches at 9 bases. V lost 4 bases to trimming and J lost 5 bases; unmatched junction nucleotides: 8. The V gene's germline CDR1 is LGHDT and CDR2 YNNKEL (reference sequence). The CDR3 runs 15 residues. CDR3 amino acids: CASSPGQGKRETQYF. The DNA for the CDR3 is TGTGCCAGCAGCCCTGGACAGGGGAAGAGGGAGACCCAGTACTTC.

This chain uses TRBV19 with TRBJ1-1; 7 bases agree with TRBD1. The J segment lost 0 bases and the V segment lost 6 bases, leaving 4 bases of the junction unmatched. The CDR3 spans 14 residues. CDR1 is LNHDA, CDR2 SQIVND, per germline (reference sequence). This CDR3 reads CASRLDRMNTEAFF. CDR3 DNA sequence: TGTGCCAGTAGGTTGGACAGGATGAACACTGAAGCTTTCTTT.

This clonotype came up a few times. V is TRBV20-1 and J is TRBJ2-1, with D possibly matching TRBD2 (5 bases). The CDR3 runs to 16 residues. Deletions cut 6 bases from V and 3 bases from J, with 21 bases between. Germline CDR1 DFQATT, CDR2 SNEGSKA (reference sequence). The CDR3 DNA follows: TGCAGTGCGACCCAGCTAGGCACGGAGGTCTACAATGAGCAGTTCTTC. It translates to CSATQLGTEVYNEQFF.

The table lists this clonotype with a few counts. The CDR3 nucleotides are TGTGCCTGGAGCGATACGGCGGACAGGGGGTGGTTCTTC. It is translated as CAWSDTADRGWFF. The V gene is TRBV30, the J gene TRBJ2-1, with TRBD1 matching 10 bases. There are 13 residues in the CDR3. CDR1 GTSNPN and CDR2 SVGIG come from the germline V gene (reference sequence). Trimming removed 3 bases from V and 15 bases from J; junction bases left unmatched: 11.

V is TRBV9 and J is TRBJ2-1; TRBD2 might be the D (6 bases). Looked up from germline, CDR1 is SGDLS and CDR2 is YYNGEE. The CDR3 is 15 amino acids. The V gene lost 0 bases and the J gene lost 4 bases, with 11 bases spanning the gap. The CDR3 DNA is TGTGCCAGCAGCGTAGGGCGGGGCCTGTACAATGAGCAGTTCTTC. Translation: CASSVGRGLYNEQFF.